This T cell receptor (beta chain) derives from a study of cytomegalovirus exposure and HLA in healthy donors. Findings and limits, study-wide: It was 150 to 200 TCR beta chains that were listed as cytomegalovirus-associated. Across HLA loci, a later analysis found differing TCR association rates, with DRB1 most and HLA-C fewest. Researchers reported that a few CMV-associated chains were confirmed in vitro as CMV antigen-specific. Associated with HLA alleles at 0.05 false discovery rate in a later analysis were about 17,000 TCR beta sequences.

The PCR ran on 60 Vbeta and 13 Jbeta primers. Measured with immunoSEQ multiplex PCR; TCRdb has only the in-frame clones, and not every one. The sample includes roughly 110,000 clones, 70% to 75% of them seen just once. Regarding this clone: Its antigen is as yet unknown.

Germline CDR1 and CDR2: LGHNA and YNFKEQ. This CDR3 is 16 amino acids long. The V gene lost 1 base and the J gene lost 0 bases, with 9 bases spanning the gap. The chain uses TRBV4-2 and TRBJ2-2, with a weak D call TRBD2 (6 bases). This clonotype was obtained from a female donor in good health and CMV-seronegative. Sequences were obtained from PBMCs. The CDR3 coding sequence is TGTGCCAGCAGCCAAGTTGGAGGGGCGAACACCGGGGAGCTGTTTTTT. Translation: CASSQVGGANTGELFF.